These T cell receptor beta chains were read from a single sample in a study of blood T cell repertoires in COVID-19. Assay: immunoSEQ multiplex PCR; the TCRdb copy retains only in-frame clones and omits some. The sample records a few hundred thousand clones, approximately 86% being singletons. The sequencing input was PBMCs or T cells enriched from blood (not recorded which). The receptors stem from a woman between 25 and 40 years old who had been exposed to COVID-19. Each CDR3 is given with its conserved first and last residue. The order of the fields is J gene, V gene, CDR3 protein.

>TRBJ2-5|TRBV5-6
CASSFGRAGGDTQYF
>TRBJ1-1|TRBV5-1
CASSLRTGLNTEAFF
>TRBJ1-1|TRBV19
CASSKGGLNTEAFF
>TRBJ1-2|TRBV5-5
CASSSQSSGYGYTF
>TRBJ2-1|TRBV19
CASSIAGGRYNEQFF
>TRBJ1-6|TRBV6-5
CAISSPGRGNSPLHF
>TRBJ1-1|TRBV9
CASSVEQNTEAFF
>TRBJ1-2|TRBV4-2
CASSRQGDRELYGYTF
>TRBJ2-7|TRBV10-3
CAISDGLAGRSYEQYF
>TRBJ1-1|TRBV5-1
CASSLVAVGSTEAFF
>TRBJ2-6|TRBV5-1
CASSSQRVSGANVLTF
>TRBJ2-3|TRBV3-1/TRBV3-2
CASSPPLGRGGTDTQYF
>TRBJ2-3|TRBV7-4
CASSPDGGSSTDTQYF
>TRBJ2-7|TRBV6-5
CASRGLAETYEQYF
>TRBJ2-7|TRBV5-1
CASSLVGTGARYEQYF
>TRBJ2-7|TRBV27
CASSQTSGGFNEQYF
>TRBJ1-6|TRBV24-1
CATSDLLGHLHF
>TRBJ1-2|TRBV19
CASSLQGTDYGYTF
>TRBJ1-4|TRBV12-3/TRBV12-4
CASSGTANEKLFF
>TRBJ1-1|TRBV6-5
CASLRGGLDTEAFF
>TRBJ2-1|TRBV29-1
CSATGLAGYNEQFF
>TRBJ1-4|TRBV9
CASSATLSTSTNEKLFF
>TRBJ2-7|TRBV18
CASSPDQGSEQYF
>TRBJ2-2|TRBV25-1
CASTLGTGWTGELFF